A single sample gave rise to the 17 T cell receptor beta chains below, sequenced in a study of shared clonotypes between healthy human individuals. Produced via immunoSEQ multiplex PCR; TCRdb's table is partial and in-frame only. This sample has about 580,000 clones, with about 98% found just once. Only CD45RO-negative cells positively selected for CCR7 counted as naive CD8 cells, so terminally differentiated effector memory CD45RA+ cells were excluded. Input material: naive CD8+ T cells sorted from blood. These receptors came from a man aged 25-45 years in good health.

J is TRBJ2-1 and V is TRBV6-1; D is unclear. This CDR3 region has 15 residues. Germline loops: CDR1 MNHNS, CDR2 SASEGT. The V gene lost 7 bases and the J gene lost 4 bases, with 17 bases spanning the gap. The CDR3 is CASTLDSNGYNEQFF. The DNA for the CDR3 is TGTGCCAGCACCCTCGACTCGAACGGTTACAATGAGCAGTTCTTC.

This clone was seen just once. This rearrangement joins TRBV19 to TRBJ2-7, with a weak D call TRBD1 (5 bases). V gave up 3 bases and J gave up 0 bases, with 15 bases separating them. There are 16 residues in the CDR3. CDR1 is LNHDA and CDR2 is SQIVND in the germline V gene (reference sequence). The DNA of the CDR3 is TGTGCCAGTAGTATCAACGCTGGGGCGACCTCCTACGAGCAGTACTTC. Translated: CASSINAGATSYEQYF.

This chain connects TRBV4-1 to TRBJ2-1; TRBD2 matches at 11 bases. The CDR3 has 16 residues. The V gene's germline CDR1 is MGHRA and CDR2 YSYEKL. With V trimmed by 0 bases and J by 7 bases, 5 bases remained unmatched. The CDR3 spells CASSQDLAGGRNEQFF. CDR3 DNA sequence: TGCGCCAGCAGCCAAGATCTAGCGGGAGGTAGGAATGAGCAGTTCTTC.

This clone was detected once. The chain couples TRBV7-9 to TRBJ2-3; the match to TRBD1 covers 8 bases. CDR1 and CDR2 from the germline V gene are SEHNR and FQNEAQ (reference sequence). The J segment lost 2 bases and the V segment lost 5 bases, leaving 6 bases of the junction unmatched. The CDR3 loop spans 15 amino acids. CDR3 sequence reads: CASSPRTGTTDTQYF. CDR3 sequence (DNA): TGTGCCAGCAGCCCCAGGACAGGGACCACAGATACGCAGTATTTT.

The CDR3 loop reads CAWTGQENTEAFF. The CDR3 DNA reads as TGTGCCTGGACAGGACAGGAGAACACTGAAGCTTTCTTT. The V and J genes are TRBV30 and TRBJ1-1; 7 bases match TRBD1. The CDR3 loop spans 13 amino acids. Germline-derived CDR1 and CDR2 are GTSNPN and SVGIG (reference sequence). V lost 4 bases to trimming and J lost 1 base; unmatched junction nucleotides: 3.

This clone has just one count. The chain is built from TRBV5-4 and TRBJ2-2; D is possibly TRBD2 (6 bases). The V end lost 1 base, the J end lost 7 bases, and 14 bases lay between the germline ends. The CDR3 covers 15 residues. The germline V gene has CDR1 SGHNT and CDR2 YYREEE (reference sequence). The CDR3 coding sequence is TGTGCCAGCAGCTTGCCCACTAGCAATGGCGGGGAGCTGTTTTTT. Amino acid sequence: CASSLPTSNGGELFF. The entire variable domain, with the rest obtained from reference TRBV5-4 and TRBJ2-2, is as follows: ETGVTQSPTHLIKTRGQQVTLRCSSQSGHNTVSWYQQALGQGPQFIFQYYREEENGRGNFPPRFSGLQFPNYSSELNVNALELDDSALYLCASSLPTSNGGELFFGEGSRLTVL.

The CDR3 nucleotides read TGTGCCACCAGCCGAAATTGGGAGGTTCTCTACAATGAGCAGTTCTTC. It codes for CATSRNWEVLYNEQFF. This chain joins TRBV15 and TRBJ2-1, with a weak D call TRBD2 (6 bases). Trimming stripped 5 bases from V and 3 bases from J, with 17 bases between. The CDR3 runs to 16 residues. The germline V gene encodes CDR1 LNHNV and CDR2 YYDKDF (reference sequence).

V usage is TRBV5-1 and J usage is TRBJ2-7; perhaps D is TRBD1 or TRBD2 (5 bases each). Germline lookup yields CDR1 SGHRS and CDR2 YFSETQ. The V and J ends lost 0 bases and 4 bases respectively, with 17 bases between them. The CDR3 has 16 amino acids. The chain's CDR3 is CASSLGMVGVVYEQYF. CDR3 nucleotide sequence: TGCGCCAGCAGCTTGGGGATGGTGGGGGTGGTGTACGAGCAGTACTTC.

This sequence joins TRBV27 and TRBJ1-4; no clear D gene. The ends were cut back, 2 bases at V and 2 bases at J, with 12 bases in the middle. Germline assignment: CDR1 MNHEY and CDR2 SMNVEV (reference sequence). This CDR3 region has 16 residues. The CDR3 bases are TGTGCCAGCAGTTTAGGATGGGGAATTACTAATGAAAAACTGTTTTTT. This codes for CASSLGWGITNEKLFF.

The chain is built from TRBV7-9 and TRBJ1-4; D is undetermined. CDR1 and CDR2 from the germline V gene are SEHNR and FQNEAQ (reference sequence). The CDR3 consists of 13 residues. V lost 6 bases and J lost 8, with 13 bases in between. CDR3: CASRWQLEEKLFF. CDR3 nucleotides: TGTGCCAGCAGGTGGCAGCTGGAGGAAAAACTGTTTTTT.

The chain joins TRBV7-2 to TRBJ2-7; D is perhaps TRBD1 (5 bases). The CDR3 is 13 residues long. Per germline, CDR1 SGHTA and CDR2 FQGNSA. V lost 5 bases to trimming and J lost 2 bases, with 10 bases between them. The CDR3 loop is CASSPAGPYEQYF. CDR3 coding DNA: TGTGCCAGCAGCCCCGCAGGGCCCTACGAGCAGTACTTC.

Only one count was recorded for this clone. This sequence joins TRBV27 and TRBJ2-1; D remains ambiguous. The CDR3 is 14 amino acids. The germline V gene has CDR1 MNHEY and CDR2 SMNVEV (reference sequence). With 7 bases removed from V and 0 bases from J, the gap between germline ends came to 10 bases. The chain's CDR3 is CASISGASYNEQFF. The CDR3 bases are TGTGCCAGCATATCAGGAGCCTCCTACAATGAGCAGTTCTTC.

V gene TRBV28 combines with J gene TRBJ2-3; D ambiguous. Germline V gene sequence: CDR1 MDHEN, CDR2 SYDVKM. CDR3 length: 14 amino acids. The V end lost 6 bases, the J end lost 5 bases, and 15 bases lay between the germline ends. The CDR3 region is CASSPSHMVDTQYF. The CDR3 bases are TGTGCCAGCAGCCCAAGTCACATGGTAGATACGCAGTATTTT.

The V gene is TRBV6-5, the J gene TRBJ2-1; D unresolved. Germline CDR1 and CDR2: MNHEY and SVGAGI. V was pared by 5 bases and J by 8 bases, with 13 bases between. This CDR3 is built from 13 residues. CDR3 DNA sequence: TGTGCCAGCAGTCCGAGCGTAAGTCATGAGCAGTTCTTC. Translation: CASSPSVSHEQFF.

The chain recombines TRBV20-1 with TRBJ2-7; TRBD2 agrees at 7 bases. The germline CDR1 and CDR2 sequences are DFQATT and SNEGSKA (reference sequence). V shed 4 bases and J 7 bases; nucleotides not matched to a gene: 4. The CDR3 consists of 11 residues. The CDR3 bases are TGCAGTGCTATACTAGCGCGGGAGCAGTACTTC. Protein product: CSAILAREQYF.

Written as DNA, the CDR3 is TGCAGCGTTGAAGATACCCTAGCGGCTCGCACAGATACGCAGTATTTT. Protein product: CSVEDTLAARTDTQYF. This sequence joins TRBV29-1 and TRBJ2-3, with 7 bases that match TRBD2. Germline V gene sequence: CDR1 SQVTM, CDR2 ANQGSEA. The CDR3 is 16 amino acids. With 0 bases clipped from V and 1 base from J, the junction kept 7 bases outside the gene matches.

This chain connects TRBV7-2 to TRBJ2-1; D gene uncertain. Germline V gene data show CDR1 as SGHTA and CDR2 as FQGNSA. CDR3 length: 15 residues. Trimming removed 3 bases at V and 4 bases at J, with 13 bases between. The CDR3 nucleotides read TGTGCCAGCAGCTTGATCTTCTCACTGTACAATGAGCAGTTCTTC. Protein product: CASSLIFSLYNEQFF.